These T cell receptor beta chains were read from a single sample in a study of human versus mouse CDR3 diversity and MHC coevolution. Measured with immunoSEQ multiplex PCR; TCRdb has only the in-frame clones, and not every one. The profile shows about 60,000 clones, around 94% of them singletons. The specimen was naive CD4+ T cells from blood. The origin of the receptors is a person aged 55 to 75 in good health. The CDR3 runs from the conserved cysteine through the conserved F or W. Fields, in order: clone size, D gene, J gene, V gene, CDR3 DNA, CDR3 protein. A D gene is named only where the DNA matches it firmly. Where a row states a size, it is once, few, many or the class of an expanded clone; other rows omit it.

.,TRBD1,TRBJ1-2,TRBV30,TGTGCCTGGGCTGACAGGGATGGCTACACCTTC,CAWADRDGYTF
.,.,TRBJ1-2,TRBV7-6,TGTGCCAGCAGCCAGGACAGAACGGGTGGCTACACCTTC,CASSQDRTGGYTF
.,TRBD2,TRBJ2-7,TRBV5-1,TGCGCCAGCAGCTTGGAACTAGCGGGAGGGACCGAGCAGTACTTC,CASSLELAGGTEQYF
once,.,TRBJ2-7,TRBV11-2,TGTGCCAGCAGCTTAGACCCCGACAGCTCCTACGAGCAGTACTTC,CASSLDPDSSYEQYF
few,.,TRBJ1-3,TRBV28,TGTGCCAGCAGTTCCCCCCCGAGCTCTGGAAACACCATATATTTT,CASSSPPSSGNTIYF
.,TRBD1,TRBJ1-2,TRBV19,TGTGCCAGTAGTACAAGACAGGGCAACTATGGCTACACCTTC,CASSTRQGNYGYTF
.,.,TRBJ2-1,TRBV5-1,TGCGCCAGCAGCTTGGCTGGCGGGGTCCAGAATGAGCAGTTCTTC,CASSLAGGVQNEQFF
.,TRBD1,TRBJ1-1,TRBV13,TGTGCCAGCAGCCAGACAGGGGTGAGCACTGAAGCTTTCTTT,CASSQTGVSTEAFF
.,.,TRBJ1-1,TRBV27,TGTGCCAGCAGTTTAAGGGTAGTAGGGGTGACTGAAGCTTTCTTT,CASSLRVVGVTEAFF
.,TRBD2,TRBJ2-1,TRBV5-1,TGCGCCAGCAGCTTGTTACCTAGCGGGAGTAATGAGCAGTTCTTC,CASSLLPSGSNEQFF